This TCR beta chain stems from a study of human T cells and chemical hapten exposure. Study in general: Patients, predominantly female, presented with alopecia areata, totalis or universalis.

This clonotype was found a few times. The sample's time point: patch test 1, 2 weeks after DPC sensitization. Regarding treatment: therapeutic diphenylcyclopropenone sensitization with weekly scalp DPC. TCRdb called the RACE reads again in MiXCR, with one record for every CDR3 protein. The sample lists tens of thousands of distinct CDR3 sequences; about 10% were seen once. The receptor was derived from a woman aged 45-59 years with alopecia areata. Some clones in this sample may be carry-over from other donors' samples. The source was whole blood, collected in connection with sensitization to the hapten diphenylcyclopropenone (DPC).

CDR3 sequence (DNA): TGTGCCAGCAGTGGACCTCCAAACTACGAGCAGTACTTC. Translation: CASSGPPNYEQYF. The chain is built from TRBV6-1 and TRBJ2-7; D remains unclear. V was shortened by 4 bases and J by 3 bases, with 10 bases between the two germline ends. The CDR3 length is 13 residues. CDR1 is MNHNS and CDR2 is SASEGT in the germline V gene.